This is a list of T cell receptor beta chains from one sample in a study of blood T cells in healthy people across ages. TCRdb ran MiXCR on the 5' RACE reads and lists one entry per CDR3 protein. The sample contains 1.4 million or so distinct CDR3 sequences, about 45% of which appear only once. Specimen: blood. These receptors were obtained from a woman aged 18-29 years in good health. The CDR3 runs from the conserved cysteine through the conserved F or W. Fields, in order: V gene, J gene, CDR3 protein.

v_gene: TRBV7-2; j_gene: TRBJ2-3; CDR3aa: CAGKSRGTDTQYF
v_gene: TRBV15; j_gene: TRBJ1-1; CDR3aa: CATSRDRTGRTEAFF
v_gene: TRBV5-1; j_gene: TRBJ2-1; CDR3aa: CASRPGTSASNEQFF
v_gene: TRBV29-1; j_gene: TRBJ2-1; CDR3aa: CSAERYGEQFF
v_gene: TRBV12-3/TRBV12-4; j_gene: TRBJ1-2; CDR3aa: CASRADTGGYTF
v_gene: TRBV28; j_gene: TRBJ2-3; CDR3aa: CATLGLSNPAGVLDTQYF
v_gene: TRBV15; j_gene: TRBJ2-1; CDR3aa: CATSREARGETQFF
v_gene: TRBV12-3/TRBV12-4; j_gene: TRBJ2-4; CDR3aa: CASSSTGFTEIQYF
v_gene: TRBV7-3; j_gene: TRBJ2-5; CDR3aa: CASSYSSGPGETQYF
v_gene: TRBV9; j_gene: TRBJ2-1; CDR3aa: CASSVAGTSGGLGYNEQFF
v_gene: TRBV4-1; j_gene: TRBJ2-1; CDR3aa: CASSPGPQRGTKLNEQFF
v_gene: TRBV7-2; j_gene: TRBJ2-1; CDR3aa: CASSLSVGLNEQFF
v_gene: TRBV29-1; j_gene: TRBJ2-7; CDR3aa: CSVGSGSWYEQYF
v_gene: TRBV20-1; j_gene: TRBJ2-3; CDR3aa: CSARSFGGSGDTQYF
v_gene: TRBV11-2; j_gene: TRBJ2-5; CDR3aa: CASSFTLETQYF
v_gene: TRBV7-9; j_gene: TRBJ2-3; CDR3aa: CASSLATGGGTDTQYF
v_gene: TRBV6-2/TRBV6-3; j_gene: TRBJ1-2; CDR3aa: CASSYSEEGYTF
v_gene: TRBV27; j_gene: TRBJ1-2; CDR3aa: CASSSSGTGGDGYTF
v_gene: TRBV12-3/TRBV12-4; j_gene: .; CDR3aa: CASSPRDRFYEQYF
v_gene: TRBV18; j_gene: TRBJ2-1; CDR3aa: CASSPVQDPYNEQFF
v_gene: TRBV7-2; j_gene: TRBJ2-3; CDR3aa: CASSLLLDTQYF
v_gene: TRBV6-6; j_gene: TRBJ1-2; CDR3aa: CASSSSGQWNYGYTF
v_gene: TRBV27; j_gene: TRBJ2-1; CDR3aa: CASSFGGTSGRNEQFF
v_gene: TRBV19; j_gene: TRBJ1-2; CDR3aa: CASSTARRTLIYGYTF
v_gene: TRBV28; j_gene: TRBJ2-1; CDR3aa: CASSPGLVEQFF
v_gene: TRBV6-5; j_gene: TRBJ2-2; CDR3aa: CASSYSKVGGGELFF
v_gene: TRBV4-3; j_gene: TRBJ2-1; CDR3aa: CASSARPGTGNEQFF
v_gene: TRBV9; j_gene: TRBJ2-1; CDR3aa: CASRPGTRAGGNNEQFF
v_gene: TRBV29-1; j_gene: TRBJ1-1; CDR3aa: CSVEYSGDTEAFF
v_gene: TRBV20-1; j_gene: TRBJ2-3; CDR3aa: CSARIGTSGGASTDTQYF
v_gene: TRBV4-1; j_gene: TRBJ1-2; CDR3aa: CASSQGPGHDYGYTF
v_gene: TRBV7-9; j_gene: TRBJ2-7; CDR3aa: CASNDGENYEQYF
v_gene: TRBV24-1; j_gene: TRBJ2-1; CDR3aa: CATSDLGLAGEGNEQFF
v_gene: TRBV30; j_gene: TRBJ2-2; CDR3aa: CAWSPTGAGELFF
v_gene: TRBV9; j_gene: TRBJ2-1; CDR3aa: CASSHYRAGAYNEQFF
v_gene: TRBV5-1; j_gene: TRBJ2-1; CDR3aa: CASSSGTSTEQFF
v_gene: TRBV6-2/TRBV6-3; j_gene: TRBJ1-5; CDR3aa: CATRRDQPQHF
v_gene: TRBV28; j_gene: TRBJ2-4; CDR3aa: CASRGHVGAPSLRKVRAKNIQYF
v_gene: TRBV6-5; j_gene: TRBJ1-5; CDR3aa: CASSYLGGRQPQHF
v_gene: TRBV7-9; j_gene: TRBJ1-1; CDR3aa: CASSPSDRLNTEAFF
v_gene: TRBV20-1; j_gene: TRBJ1-1; CDR3aa: CSARGPGSNTEAFF
v_gene: TRBV27; j_gene: TRBJ1-2; CDR3aa: CASSLSGGTNYGYTF
v_gene: TRBV20-1; j_gene: TRBJ1-5; CDR3aa: CSAIQVQRDYQPQHF
v_gene: TRBV13; j_gene: TRBJ2-7; CDR3aa: CASSFGEGVYEQYF
v_gene: TRBV6-1; j_gene: TRBJ1-2; CDR3aa: CASSDWGRGYGYTF
v_gene: TRBV4-2; j_gene: TRBJ1-4; CDR3aa: CASSPRGGVTNEKLFF
v_gene: TRBV29-1; j_gene: TRBJ2-1; CDR3aa: CSAGSGVVFEQFF